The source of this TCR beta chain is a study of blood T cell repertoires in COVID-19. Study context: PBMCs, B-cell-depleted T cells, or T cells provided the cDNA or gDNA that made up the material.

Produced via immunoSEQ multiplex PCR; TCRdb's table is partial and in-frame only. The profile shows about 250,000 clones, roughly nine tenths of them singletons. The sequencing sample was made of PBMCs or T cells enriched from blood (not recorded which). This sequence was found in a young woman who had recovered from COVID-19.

CDR3 region: CASSHVTSDETQYF. The CDR3 region has the DNA TGTGCCAGCAGCCATGTAACTAGCGATGAGACCCAGTACTTC. The rearrangement links TRBV3-1 (or the pseudogene TRBV3-2) to TRBJ2-5; 7 bases line up with TRBD2. Unmatched junction bases numbered 6, after V lost 3 bases and J lost 5 bases. Germline V gene sequence: CDR1 LGHDT, CDR2 YNNKEL (reference sequence). There are 14 residues in the CDR3.